The source of this T cell receptor beta chain is a study of blood T cell repertoires in COVID-19 (dated by TCRdb to the early 2020s). For the wider study: Samples covering the acute and convalescent phases of COVID-19 were provided by collaborators in the United States, Italy and Spain. Where available, HLA class I and class II types were obtained from metadata supplied by the sample provider rather than from assay-based typing. Deeply sampled blood TCRbeta repertoires from subjects exposed to, actively infected with, or recovered from COVID-19 were included in the dataset. The repertoires were released in a freely available public database intended as a resource for research on the immune response to SARS-CoV-2. The sample metadata nearly always contained a de-identified subject ID, COVID-19 status, age in years and sex. The material from the prospective study consisted of cDNA or gDNA derived from T cells, B-cell-depleted T cells, or PBMCs. The samples were drawn from two sources: the first 160 participants of the ongoing ImmuneRACE study, and fewer than 1,500 subjects contributed by 6 global collaborators.

V is cut by 3 bases and J by 5 bases, and the space between the germline ends is 13 bases. The CDR3 runs 15 amino acids, cysteine and phenylalanine included. Just the 45-base CDR3 DNA is kept, in frame starting at base 1. Via the germline V gene, CDR1 is MGHRA and CDR2 YSYEKL. General study outcomes and caveats: The quantity of clinical and demographic metadata differed by source and by participant and was supplied without curation.

About this clone itself: Its antigen specificity is not known. No base-level quality is on record; no much larger clone is a single base apart.

TCRbeta CDR3 regions were amplified from genomic DNA by means of the immunoSEQ Assay, a bias-controlled multiplex PCR. Per the authors' processing: Nucleated cell counts per sample were estimated from amplification of reference gene primers within the assay. To quantify the absolute abundance of each unique TCRbeta CDR3 rearrangement, sequence reads were collapsed and filtered. For each sample, productive Simpson clonality was calculated as the square root of Simpson's diversity index across productive rearrangements. The table was pulled from immuneACCESS by TCRdb, which kept in-frame rearrangements only. Such tables lose some clones; where checked, under half of the loss comes from unresolved V genes, and the rest has no known cause. The V and J calls and the clone size are those of that table, but D and trimming were determined from the DNA. This sample holds about 130,000 clones; roughly four fifths were observed only once. The ten largest clones add up to approximately 16% of the sample.

Each collaborating institution followed its own protocols to collect whole blood in K2EDTA tubes. Collaborator samples were shipped for TCRbeta analysis as frozen whole blood, isolated PBMCs, or DNA extracted from either sample type. The sequence links TRBV4-1 to TRBJ1-4, and TRBD1 may be the D gene, going by 6 matching bases. This receptor was taken from a woman aged 45-65 years with acute or convalescent COVID-19. The specimen sequenced was peripheral blood. The nucleotides are TGCGCCAGCAGCCAGAACAGGGCACTAAATGAAAAACTGTTTTTT. Translation gives CASSQNRALNEKLFF.